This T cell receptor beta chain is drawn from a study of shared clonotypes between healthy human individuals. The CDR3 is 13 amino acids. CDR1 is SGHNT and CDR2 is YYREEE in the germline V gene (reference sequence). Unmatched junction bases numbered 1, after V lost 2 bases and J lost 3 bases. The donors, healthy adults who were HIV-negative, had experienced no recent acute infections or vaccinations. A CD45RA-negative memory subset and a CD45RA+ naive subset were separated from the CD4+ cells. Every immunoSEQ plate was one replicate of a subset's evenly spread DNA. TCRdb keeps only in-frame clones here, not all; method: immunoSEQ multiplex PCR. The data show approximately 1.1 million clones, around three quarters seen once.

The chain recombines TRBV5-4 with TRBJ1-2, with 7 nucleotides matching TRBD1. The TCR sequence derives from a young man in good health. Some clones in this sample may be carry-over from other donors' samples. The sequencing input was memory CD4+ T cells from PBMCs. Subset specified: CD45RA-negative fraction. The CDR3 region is CASSFGQDYGYTF. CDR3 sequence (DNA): TGTGCCAGCAGCTTTGGACAGGACTATGGCTACACCTTC.